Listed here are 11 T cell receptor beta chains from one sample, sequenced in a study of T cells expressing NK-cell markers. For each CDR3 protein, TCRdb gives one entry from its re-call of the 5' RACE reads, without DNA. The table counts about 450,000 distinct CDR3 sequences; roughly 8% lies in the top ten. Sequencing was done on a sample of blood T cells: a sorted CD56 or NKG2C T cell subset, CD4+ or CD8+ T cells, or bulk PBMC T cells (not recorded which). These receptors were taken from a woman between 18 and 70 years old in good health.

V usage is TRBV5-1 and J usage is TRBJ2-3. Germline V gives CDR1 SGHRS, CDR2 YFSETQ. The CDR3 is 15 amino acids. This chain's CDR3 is CASSLARNSWDTQYF. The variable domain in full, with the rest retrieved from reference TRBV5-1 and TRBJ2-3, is KAGVTQTPRYLIKTRGQQVTLSCSPISGHRSVSWYQQTPGQGLQFLFEYFSETQRNKGNFPGRFSGRQFSNSRSEMNVSTLELGDSALYLCASSLARNSWDTQYFGPGTRLTVL.

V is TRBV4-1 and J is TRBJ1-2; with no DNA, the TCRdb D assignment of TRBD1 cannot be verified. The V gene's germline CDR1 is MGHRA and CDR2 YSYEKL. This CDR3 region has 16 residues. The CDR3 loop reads CASSQDPLAPPWGYTF.

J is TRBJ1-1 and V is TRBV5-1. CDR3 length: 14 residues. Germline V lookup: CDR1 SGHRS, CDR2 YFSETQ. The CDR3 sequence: CASSYGPSNTEAFF.

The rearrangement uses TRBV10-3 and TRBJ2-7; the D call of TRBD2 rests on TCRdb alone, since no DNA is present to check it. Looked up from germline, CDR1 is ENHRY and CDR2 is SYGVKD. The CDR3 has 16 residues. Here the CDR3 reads CAISGQLAGKSYEQYF.

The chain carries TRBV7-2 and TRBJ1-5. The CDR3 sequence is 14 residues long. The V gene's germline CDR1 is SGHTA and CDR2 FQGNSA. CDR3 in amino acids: CASSLRGGAQPQHF.

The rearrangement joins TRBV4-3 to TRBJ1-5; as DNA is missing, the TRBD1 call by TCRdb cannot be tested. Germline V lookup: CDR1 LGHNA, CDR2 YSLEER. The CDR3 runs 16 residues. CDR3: CASSQDWGNSNQPQHF.

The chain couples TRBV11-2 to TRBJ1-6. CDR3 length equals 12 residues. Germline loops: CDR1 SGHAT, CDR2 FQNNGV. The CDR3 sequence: CASSLGVVPLHF. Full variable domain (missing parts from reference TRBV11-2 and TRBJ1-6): EAGVAQSPRYKIIEKRQSVAFWCNPISGHATLYWYQQILGQGPKLLIQFQNNGVVDDSQLPKDRFSAERLKGVDSTLKIQPAKLEDSAVYLCASSLGVVPLHFGNGTRLTVT.

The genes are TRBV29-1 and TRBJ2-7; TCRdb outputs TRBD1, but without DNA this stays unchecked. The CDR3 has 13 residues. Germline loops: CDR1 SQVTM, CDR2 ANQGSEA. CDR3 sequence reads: CSVSGTESYEQYF.

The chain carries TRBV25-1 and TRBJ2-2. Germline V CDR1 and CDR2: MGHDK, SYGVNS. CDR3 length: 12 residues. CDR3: CASSEWTGELFF.

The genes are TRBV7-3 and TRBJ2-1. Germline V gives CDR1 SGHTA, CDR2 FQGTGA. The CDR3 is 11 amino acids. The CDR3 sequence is CASSLSGEQFF.

The chain's CDR3 is CASSLGTGILGEAFF. The chain is built from TRBV12-3 or TRBV12-4 and TRBJ1-1; there is no DNA to check the TCRdb D call of TRBD1. This CDR3 has 15 residues.